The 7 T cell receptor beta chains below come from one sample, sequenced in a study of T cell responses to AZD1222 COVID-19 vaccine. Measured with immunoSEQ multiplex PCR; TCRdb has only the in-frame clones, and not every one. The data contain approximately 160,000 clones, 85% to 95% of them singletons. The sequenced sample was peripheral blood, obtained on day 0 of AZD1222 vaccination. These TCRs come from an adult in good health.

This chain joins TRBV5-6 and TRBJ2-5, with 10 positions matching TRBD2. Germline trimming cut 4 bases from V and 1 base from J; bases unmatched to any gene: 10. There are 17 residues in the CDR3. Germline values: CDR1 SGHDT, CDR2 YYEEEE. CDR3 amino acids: CASSTKKTSGTQETQYF. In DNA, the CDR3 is TGTGCCAGCAGCACGAAAAAAACTAGCGGGACCCAAGAGACCCAGTACTTC.

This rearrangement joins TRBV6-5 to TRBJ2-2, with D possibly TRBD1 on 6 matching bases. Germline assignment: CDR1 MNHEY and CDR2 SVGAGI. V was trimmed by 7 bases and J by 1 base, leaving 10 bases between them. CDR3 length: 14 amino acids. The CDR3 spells CASNRVRNTGELFF. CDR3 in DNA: TGTGCCAGCAACAGGGTTCGGAACACCGGGGAGCTGTTTTTT.

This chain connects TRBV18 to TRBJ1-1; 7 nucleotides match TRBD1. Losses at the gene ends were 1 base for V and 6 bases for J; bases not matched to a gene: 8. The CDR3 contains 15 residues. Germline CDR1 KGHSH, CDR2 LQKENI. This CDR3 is CASSPRDRVIAEAFF. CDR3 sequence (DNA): TGTGCCAGCTCACCACGCGACAGGGTGATCGCTGAAGCTTTCTTT.

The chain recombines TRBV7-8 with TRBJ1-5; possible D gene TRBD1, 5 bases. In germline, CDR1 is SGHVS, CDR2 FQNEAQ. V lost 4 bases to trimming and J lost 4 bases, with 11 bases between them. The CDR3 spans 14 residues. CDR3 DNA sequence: TGTGCCAGCAGCTCTCCGGGACCAAATCAGCCCCAGCATTTT. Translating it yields CASSSPGPNQPQHF.

The CDR3 spells CASRQEMNTEAFF. The CDR3 nucleotides read TGTGCCAGCCGACAGGAGATGAACACTGAAGCTTTCTTT. V and J are TRBV2 and TRBJ1-1, with D possibly TRBD1 on 6 matching bases. Germline V gene lookup returns CDR1 SNHLY and CDR2 FYNNEI. Trimming cost V 8 bases and J 0 bases, with 10 bases left between them. The CDR3 length is 13 residues.

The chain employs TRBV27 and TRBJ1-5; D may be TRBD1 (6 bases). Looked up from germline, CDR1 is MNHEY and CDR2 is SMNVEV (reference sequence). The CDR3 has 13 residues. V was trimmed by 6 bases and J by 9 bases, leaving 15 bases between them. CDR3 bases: TGTGCCAGCAGGTTGACAGGACTCGGGCCCCAGCATTTT. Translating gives CASRLTGLGPQHF.

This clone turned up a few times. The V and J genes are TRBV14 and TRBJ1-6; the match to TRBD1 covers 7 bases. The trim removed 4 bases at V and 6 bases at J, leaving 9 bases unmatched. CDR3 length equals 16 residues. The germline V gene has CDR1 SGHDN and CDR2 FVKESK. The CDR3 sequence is CASSPSRQGTNSPLHF. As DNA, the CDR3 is TGTGCCAGCAGCCCGTCTAGACAGGGTACTAATTCACCCCTCCACTTT.